This T cell receptor beta chain was retrieved from a study of T cells expressing NK-cell markers. Study-wide results and limits: These clonotypes, the leaders elsewhere, also led the CD3+CD56-NKG2C+ fraction in several donors.

With UMIs, 5'RACE template switching was used to make TCR beta cDNA. No DNA is given; TCRdb re-called the 5' RACE reads and lists each CDR3 protein once. The sample yields almost 450,000 distinct CDR3 sequences, of which the top ten take up 6% to 9.5%. The germline V gene encodes CDR1 KGHSH and CDR2 LQKENI. This CDR3 contains 15 residues. Worth noting for this clonotype: Its antigen is undetermined.

The TCR originated in a woman aged 18 to 75 in good health. The sequenced sample was blood T cells: a sorted CD56 or NKG2C T cell subset, CD4+ or CD8+ T cells, or bulk PBMC T cells (not recorded which). The J gene is TRBJ2-3, the V gene TRBV18; no DNA is available, so the TRBD1 call from TCRdb remains unchecked. The CDR3 protein is CASSLGGTDSDTQYF.